The rows below give T cell receptor beta chains drawn from one sample of a study of PD-L1 blockade in urothelial cancer. Assay: immunoSEQ multiplex PCR; the TCRdb copy retains only in-frame clones and omits some. Of 35,000 to 40,000 clones in the sample, almost 85% were seen once. Sequencing used PBMCs, obtained around atezolizumab (anti-PD-L1) treatment. These receptors all come from a man between 65 and 85 years old with urothelial cancer. Both conserved end residues are part of each CDR3. The D gene is left open where the match is weak. Size is stated for part of the rows, as once, few or many counts, or as a class when the clone is expanded.

- TRBJ1-2 - TRBV2 CASRAVDGYTF TGTGCCAGCAGAGCGGTAGATGGCTACACCTTC
TRBD1 TRBJ2-2 - TRBV7-9 CASSLGTGAPGSGELFF TGTGCCAGCAGCTTAGGGACAGGGGCCCCCGGGTCCGGGGAGCTGTTTTTT
- TRBJ2-7 - TRBV9 CASSVGVGALTYEQYF TGTGCCAGCAGCGTAGGAGTAGGGGCACTAACCTACGAGCAGTACTTC
TRBD2 TRBJ2-2 - TRBV5-1 CASSSSGPNTGELFF TGCGCCAGCAGCTCTAGCGGACCGAACACCGGGGAGCTGTTTTTT
- TRBJ1-4 - TRBV7-8 CASSLARTAGGNEKLFF TGTGCCAGCAGCTTAGCCAGGACTGCGGGGGGTAATGAAAAACTGTTTTTT
TRBD1 TRBJ2-1 - TRBV29-1 CSLGRWTGDSNEQFF TGCAGCCTCGGGCGATGGACAGGGGACTCCAATGAGCAGTTCTTC
- TRBJ2-2 once TRBV5-1 CASSSGVGTNTGELFF TGCGCCAGCAGCTCGGGGGTAGGAACCAACACCGGGGAGCTGTTTTTT
- TRBJ1-1 - TRBV6-1 CASSEAGWGEWNTEAFF TGTGCCAGCAGTGAAGCAGGATGGGGGGAATGGAACACTGAAGCTTTCTTT
- TRBJ2-1 - TRBV27 CASSGIAAYNEQFF TGTGCCAGCAGTGGAATAGCAGCTTACAATGAGCAGTTCTTC
- TRBJ2-3 - TRBV7-2 CASSLARGSTDTQYF TGTGCCAGCAGCCTGGCCCGCGGGAGCACAGATACGCAGTATTTT
TRBD1 TRBJ1-3 - TRBV4-3 CASSQDGTGGNTIYF TGCGCCAGCAGCCAAGACGGGACAGGGGGAAACACCATATATTTT
- TRBJ2-1 - TRBV11-3 CASSLDPGYNEQFF TGTGCCAGCAGCTTAGATCCGGGGTACAATGAGCAGTTCTTC
- TRBJ2-7 - TRBV5-6 CASSLAGRVDEQYF TGTGCCAGCAGCTTGGCGGGCAGGGTTGACGAGCAGTACTTC
- TRBJ1-1 - TRBV30 CAWGGAPRAEAFF TGTGCCTGGGGGGGGGCACCCCGGGCTGAAGCTTTCTTT
- TRBJ2-3 - TRBV4-1 CASSQEGAGETDTQYF TGCGCCAGCAGCCAAGAGGGGGCGGGAGAAACAGATACGCAGTATTTT
- TRBJ2-3 - TRBV27 CASSQLGTQYF TGTGCCAGCAGCCAACTAGGGACGCAGTATTTT
TRBD1 TRBJ2-3 - TRBV28 CASSTPGQGRTDTQYF TGTGCCAGCAGTACCCCGGGACAGGGACGCACAGATACGCAGTATTTT
TRBD1 TRBJ2-7 - TRBV29-1 CSVESPRQGIRNEQYF TGCAGCGTTGAATCCCCTAGACAGGGAATAAGGAACGAGCAGTACTTC
TRBD1 TRBJ2-3 - TRBV6-1 CASSLGTGSTDTQYF TGTGCCAGCAGTCTTGGGACAGGGAGCACAGATACGCAGTATTTT
TRBD2 TRBJ2-1 - TRBV19 CASSRGGPNEQFF TGTGCCAGTAGTCGGGGAGGGCCTAATGAGCAGTTCTTC
- TRBJ1-5 - TRBV28 CASSRQGFQPQHF TGTGCCAGCAGTCGTCAGGGTTTTCAGCCCCAGCATTTT
- TRBJ2-7 few TRBV6-6 CASSYSESSHEQYF TGTGCCAGCAGTTACTCGGAGTCATCCCACGAGCAGTACTTC
TRBD2 TRBJ2-7 - TRBV27 CASSLTGTSGHYEQYF TGTGCCAGCAGTCTAACCGGGACTAGCGGACACTACGAGCAGTACTTC
- TRBJ2-7 - TRBV29-1 CSVEARGYEQYF TGCAGCGTTGAGGCGCGGGGCTACGAGCAGTACTTC
- TRBJ1-5 - TRBV7-9 CASSFDRTLNQPQHF TGTGCCAGCAGCTTCGACAGGACCCTTAATCAGCCCCAGCATTTT
TRBD2 TRBJ2-3 once TRBV30 CAWAAGGRTDTQYF TGTGCCTGGGCCGCGGGGGGTCGCACAGATACGCAGTATTTT
TRBD2 TRBJ2-2 - TRBV5-1 CASRLAGGAGELFF TGCGCCAGCAGACTAGCGGGAGGAGCCGGGGAGCTGTTTTTT
- TRBJ2-7 - TRBV10-1 CAGCGHHYEQYF TGCGCCGGATGCGGACACCACTACGAGCAGTACTTC
TRBD1 TRBJ2-5 - TRBV18 CASSPGDSQTQYF TGTGCCAGCTCACCGGGGGACAGCCAGACCCAGTACTTC
TRBD2 TRBJ2-1 - TRBV18 CASSPPSGGAVNEQFF TGTGCCAGCTCACCACCTAGCGGGGGGGCCGTCAATGAGCAGTTCTTC
TRBD1 TRBJ1-5 - TRBV18 CASSPGQGRNQPQHF TGTGCCAGCTCACCAGGACAGGGGCGAAATCAGCCCCAGCATTTT
TRBD1 TRBJ1-5 few TRBV7-2 CASSAQYRGQPQHF TGTGCCAGCAGCGCACAATACAGGGGACAGCCCCAGCATTTT
- TRBJ1-5 - TRBV28 CASSPLQQPQHF TGTGCCAGCAGTCCCCTCCAGCAGCCCCAGCATTTT
TRBD1 TRBJ1-3 - TRBV4-2 CASSQENTGAGNTIYF TGTGCCAGCAGCCAAGAGAATACAGGGGCTGGAAACACCATATATTTT
- TRBJ1-1 - TRBV19 CASRARDTEAFF TGTGCCAGTAGGGCCCGGGACACTGAAGCTTTCTTT
TRBD1 TRBJ2-6 once TRBV5-1 CASSRTGQGTAGANVLTF TGCGCCAGCAGCAGGACGGGACAGGGGACGGCTGGGGCCAACGTCCTGACTTTC
- TRBJ2-1 once TRBV5-1 CASSASGTPYNEQFF TGCGCCAGCAGCGCCTCCGGGACTCCCTACAATGAGCAGTTCTTC
TRBD2 TRBJ2-7 once TRBV29-1 CSVDTSGIGEQYF TGCAGCGTTGATACTAGCGGGATAGGCGAGCAGTACTTC
- TRBJ1-1 - TRBV5-4 CASSLEARGVGAFF TGTGCCAGCAGCTTGGAGGCCCGGGGGGTTGGAGCTTTCTTT
- TRBJ1-2 few TRBV7-3 CASSPSPWGVYGYTF TGTGCCAGCAGCCCATCCCCGTGGGGGGTCTATGGCTACACCTTC
- TRBJ1-1 - TRBV29-1 CSASRAGIAEAFF TGCAGCGCGAGTCGAGCCGGGATCGCTGAAGCTTTCTTT
- TRBJ1-5 - TRBV21-1 CASITGFSNQPQHF TGTGCCAGCATCACAGGGTTTAGCAATCAGCCCCAGCATTTT
TRBD2 TRBJ2-7 - TRBV28 CASSPIAWAGAYEQYF TGTGCCAGCAGCCCGATCGCTTGGGCGGGGGCCTACGAGCAGTACTTC
- TRBJ1-5 - TRBV7-2 CASSLALDQPQHF TGTGCCAGCAGCTTAGCACTTGATCAGCCCCAGCATTTT
TRBD1 TRBJ1-2 - TRBV2 CASSEGTGAGYTF TGTGCCAGCAGTGAAGGGACAGGGGCTGGCTACACCTTC
- TRBJ2-3 - TRBV6-6 CASRDRLSTDTQYF TGTGCCAGCAGAGACAGACTGAGCACAGATACGCAGTATTTT
TRBD1 TRBJ1-2 medium-sized TRBV5-6 CASSPGQVVFGYTF TGTGCCAGCAGCCCGGGACAGGTTGTTTTTGGCTACACCTTC
- TRBJ1-1 - TRBV4-3 CASSQVIADTEAFF TGCGCCAGCAGCCAAGTCATTGCGGACACTGAAGCTTTCTTT
- TRBJ1-1 - TRBV12-5 CASGLQYEAFF TGTGCTAGTGGACTCCAATATGAAGCTTTCTTT
- TRBJ1-2 - TRBV7-2 CASSHTTANYGYTF TGTGCCAGCAGCCACACGACAGCTAACTATGGCTACACCTTC
- TRBJ2-3 once TRBV9 CASSVGRTDTQYF TGTGCCAGCAGCGTTGGCCGCACAGATACGCAGTATTTT
- TRBJ1-6 - TRBV23-1 CASSQLRVGSSYNSPLHF TGCGCCAGCAGTCAGTTACGGGTAGGGAGCTCCTATAATTCACCCCTCCACTTT
- TRBJ1-6 - TRBV6-1 CASSGRLGRDSPPHF TGTGCCAGCAGTGGACGGCTTGGGAGGGATTCACCCCCCCACTTT
TRBD1 TRBJ1-2 - TRBV18 CASSTGGTVAGYTF TGTGCCAGCTCCACAGGGGGCACGGTTGCTGGCTACACCTTC
TRBD1 TRBJ2-1 - TRBV19 CASSTGQGLWSSYNEQFF TGTGCCAGTAGTACGGGACAGGGCTTGTGGAGCTCCTACAATGAGCAGTTCTTC